Given below is one T cell receptor (beta chain) in context. The antigen remains undetermined. Germline-derived CDR1 and CDR2 are SGHTA and FQGNSA. The CDR3 has 15 amino acids. Trimming took 5 bases from V and 7 from J, leaving 15 bases between them. Primed by a sample-barcoded 5' primer and a J-beta primer mix, a second PCR proceeded for roughly 7 to 11 cycles. MiXCR, run by TCRdb on the 5' RACE reads, gives a single entry per CDR3 protein. This sample has around 850,000 distinct CDR3 sequences, with 30% to 45% found just once. These data originate in a study of blood T cells in healthy people across ages. Study-level findings and limits: Naive and antigen-experienced cells could not be conclusively compared, given unsorted PBMCs. Strong correlation existed between TCR beta diversity and naive T cell percentage.

The clonotype was recovered from a man aged 18 to 35 in good health. The sequenced material came from blood. V usage is TRBV7-2 and J usage is TRBJ1-6; weak D call: TRBD1 (5 bases). The CDR3 DNA reads TGTGCCAGCAGCCAAACCCGGGGGGGGAATTCACCCCTCCACTTT. This codes for CASSQTRGGNSPLHF.